This is a list of T cell receptor beta chains from one sample in a study of blood T cells in healthy people across ages. In TCRdb, the 5' RACE reads were re-called with MiXCR into one record per CDR3 protein. Among roughly 680,000 distinct CDR3 sequences, about 51% were seen once, and the ten largest hold less than 15%. Sequences were obtained from blood. The source is an elderly woman in good health. The CDR3 runs from the conserved cysteine through the conserved F or W. A D gene is named only where the DNA matches it firmly. Only part of the rows carry a size: once, few, many, or a class if the clone is expanded.

clone size: few; D gene: TRBD2; V gene: TRBV27; J gene: TRBJ2-5; CDR3 protein: CASSVPGGRTQYF; CDR3 DNA: TGTGCCAGCAGTGTCCCGGGAGGCAGGACCCAGTACTTC
clone size: -; D gene: -; V gene: TRBV4-1; J gene: TRBJ2-6; CDR3 protein: CASSLTPNVLTF; CDR3 DNA: TGCGCCAGCAGCTTAACTCCCAACGTCCTGACTTTC
clone size: -; D gene: -; V gene: TRBV4-2; J gene: TRBJ2-7; CDR3 protein: CASTLGLRTYNEQYF; CDR3 DNA: TGTGCCAGCACCCTAGGACTGAGGACCTACAATGAGCAGTACTTC
clone size: few; D gene: -; V gene: TRBV27; J gene: TRBJ1-2; CDR3 protein: CASSLAPGAGGGYTF; CDR3 DNA: TGTGCCAGCAGTTTAGCCCCAGGGGCAGGAGGGGGCTACACCTTC
clone size: -; D gene: -; V gene: TRBV12-3/TRBV12-4; J gene: TRBJ2-7; CDR3 protein: CASSLGETTYEQYF; CDR3 DNA: TGTGCCAGCAGTTTGGGGGAGACAACCTACGAGCAGTACTTC
clone size: -; D gene: -; V gene: TRBV5-1; J gene: TRBJ2-2; CDR3 protein: CASSLEPISTGELFF; CDR3 DNA: TGCGCCAGCAGCTTGGAACCCATATCCACCGGGGAGCTGTTTTTT
clone size: -; D gene: -; V gene: TRBV4-1; J gene: TRBJ1-2; CDR3 protein: CASSQERRNNLYTF; CDR3 DNA: TGCGCCAGCAGCCAAGAACGAAGAAACAATCTCTACACCTTC
clone size: -; D gene: -; V gene: TRBV29-1; J gene: TRBJ2-1; CDR3 protein: CSVDGDQASYNEQFF; CDR3 DNA: TGCAGCGTTGACGGGGACCAAGCCTCCTACAATGAGCAGTTCTTC
clone size: -; D gene: TRBD1; V gene: TRBV29-1; J gene: TRBJ2-5; CDR3 protein: CSSRQGRLMETQYF; CDR3 DNA: TGCAGCTCTAGACAGGGACGACTAATGGAGACCCAGTACTTC
clone size: -; D gene: TRBD1; V gene: TRBV9; J gene: TRBJ2-3; CDR3 protein: CASSTTGGVTDTQYF; CDR3 DNA: TGTGCCAGCAGCACTACAGGGGGCGTCACAGATACGCAGTATTTT
clone size: -; D gene: -; V gene: TRBV4-2; J gene: TRBJ2-7; CDR3 protein: CASSQDLGTFPFGNEQYF; CDR3 DNA: TGTGCCAGCAGCCAAGATCTTGGGACTTTCCCTTTTGGCAATGAGCAGTACTTC
clone size: -; D gene: TRBD2; V gene: TRBV20-1; J gene: TRBJ2-1; CDR3 protein: CSAIRALAGYNEQFF; CDR3 DNA: TGCAGTGCGATTCGAGCCCTAGCGGGGTACAATGAGCAGTTCTTC
clone size: -; D gene: -; V gene: TRBV5-5; J gene: TRBJ2-5; CDR3 protein: CASSENNRGQETQYF; CDR3 DNA: TGTGCCAGCAGCGAGAACAATCGGGGGCAAGAGACCCAGTACTTC
clone size: few; D gene: -; V gene: TRBV20-1; J gene: TRBJ1-2; CDR3 protein: CSARDGAGARSWGYTF; CDR3 DNA: TGCAGTGCTAGAGATGGCGCGGGGGCCAGATCTTGGGGCTACACCTTC
clone size: -; D gene: -; V gene: TRBV6-1; J gene: TRBJ2-7; CDR3 protein: CASSEGSEPYEQYF; CDR3 DNA: TGTGCCAGCAGTGAAGGAAGTGAACCCTACGAGCAGTACTTC
clone size: few; D gene: -; V gene: TRBV5-1; J gene: TRBJ2-3; CDR3 protein: CASSRWAEADTQYF; CDR3 DNA: TGCGCCAGCAGCCGTTGGGCCGAGGCAGATACGCAGTATTTT
clone size: many; D gene: -; V gene: TRBV7-3; J gene: TRBJ2-1; CDR3 protein: CASSSGPVNNEQFF; CDR3 DNA: TGTGCCAGCAGCTCCGGGCCAGTCAACAATGAGCAGTTCTTC